This TCR beta chain is from a study of early stage breast cancer tumors. Findings of the study overall: Unsorted bulk genomic DNA sequencing lacked pairing and functional marker data. Most shared enriched TCRB sequences were commonly generated ones.

The CDR3 has 15 amino acids. Germline assignment: CDR1 MNHNS and CDR2 SASEGT. J was trimmed by 1 base and V by 0 bases; bases with no gene match: 0. Assay: immunoSEQ multiplex PCR; the TCRdb copy retains only in-frame clones and omits some. The table shows 65,000 to 75,000 clones, with more than 70% occurring only once. This clone was observed once. Its specificity is unknown. The source is a person aged 35-50 years with breast cancer. The rearrangement links TRBV6-1 to TRBJ1-1, with 9 bases that match TRBD1. Material for sequencing was blood. In DNA, the CDR3 is TGTGCCAGCAGTGAAGCGGGACAGGGGAACACTGAAGCTTTCTTT. It encodes CASSEAGQGNTEAFF.